This TCR beta chain was captured by sequencing in a study of siplizumab effects on memory and regulatory T cells. TCR templates numbering some 10^5 were assayed per sample. TCRdb's copy holds only in-frame clones and misses some; the assay was immunoSEQ multiplex PCR. The sample lists tens of thousands of clones, under 98% occurring once. Regarding this clone: Its target is unknown.

Germline assignment: CDR1 KGHSH and CDR2 LQKENI. V gave up 3 bases and J gave up 5 bases, with 7 bases separating them. CDR3 length: 12 residues. Study-level results: Roughly 75-96% of proliferating clones (CD4+ or CD8+) could not be assigned a naive or memory phenotype. Proliferating siplizumab-culture Tregs lacked confirmation of suppressive function.

The clonotype was recovered from a human donor in good health. Source material: naive CD4+ T cells sorted from blood. V and J are TRBV18 and TRBJ2-5; no clear D gene. The CDR3 protein is CASSPPAETQYF. CDR3 coding DNA: TGTGCCAGCTCACCCCCAGCGGAGACCCAGTACTTC.